The rows below give T cell receptor beta chains drawn from one sample of a study of blood T cell repertoires in COVID-19. Generated by immunoSEQ multiplex PCR, the TCRdb table keeps only in-frame clones and is missing some. The repertoire has about 90,000 clones, approximately 80% of them found once; the top ten carry 31%. The material sequenced was peripheral blood. These TCRs come from a woman aged 80 or over with active or convalescent COVID-19. Both conserved end residues are part of each CDR3. D genes are given only for firm matches. Only some rows state a clone size, as once, few, many or a class for expanded clones.

d_gene	v_gene	abundance	j_gene	CDR3aa	CDR3nt
.	TRBV2	.	TRBJ2-2	CASSVRQTGELFF	TGTGCCAGCAGTGTTCGACAGACCGGGGAGCTGTTTTTT
.	TRBV5-1	.	TRBJ1-2	CASSLVQGSYGYTF	TGCGCCAGCAGCTTGGTGCAGGGTAGCTATGGCTACACCTTC
.	TRBV18	.	TRBJ2-1	CASSPFAGTQIYNEQFF	TGTGCCAGCTCACCATTTGCAGGGACACAGATATACAATGAGCAGTTCTTC
TRBD1	TRBV7-8	few	TRBJ2-1	CASSPRDSSYNEQFF	TGTGCCAGCAGCCCCCGGGACAGTTCCTACAATGAGCAGTTCTTC
.	TRBV10-3	.	TRBJ1-1	CATTGDTEAFF	TGTGCCACTACGGGAGACACTGAAGCTTTCTTT
TRBD1	TRBV6-5	.	TRBJ1-4	CASRPQGASFEKLFF	TGTGCCAGCAGGCCACAGGGGGCGTCCTTCGAAAAACTGTTTTTT
.	TRBV5-4	.	TRBJ1-2	CASSLVGRVVGYGYTF	TGTGCCAGCAGCTTGGTGGGCAGGGTGGTTGGCTATGGCTACACCTTC
.	TRBV18	few	TRBJ1-2	CASSPSHGSYGYTF	TGTGCCAGCTCACCATCTCACGGGTCTTATGGCTACACCTTC
TRBD1	TRBV4-3	.	TRBJ2-7	CASSQEVNRGVGITYEQYF	TGCGCCAGCAGCCAAGAAGTGAACAGGGGGGTGGGTATTACCTACGAGCAGTACTTC
.	TRBV29-1	.	TRBJ1-5	CSVASGLNQPQHF	TGCAGCGTTGCCTCAGGGTTGAATCAGCCCCAGCATTTT
TRBD2	TRBV6-5	.	TRBJ2-7	CASRLALSYEQYF	TGTGCCAGCAGACTAGCGCTCTCCTACGAGCAGTACTTC
.	TRBV4-3	.	TRBJ2-7	CASSQEFLYALYEQYF	TGCGCCAGCAGCCAAGAGTTCCTCTATGCTTTATACGAGCAGTACTTC
TRBD1	TRBV6-1	.	TRBJ1-1	CASSETRTGTEAFF	TGTGCCAGCAGTGAGACCAGGACAGGGACTGAAGCTTTCTTT
TRBD2	TRBV7-3	.	TRBJ2-1	CASSPEGTSGREQFF	TGTGCCAGCAGCCCAGAGGGGACTAGCGGCAGGGAGCAGTTCTTC
TRBD1	TRBV7-7	.	TRBJ2-7	CASSSDRDNEQYF	TGTGCTAGCAGCTCCGACAGGGACAACGAGCAGTACTTC